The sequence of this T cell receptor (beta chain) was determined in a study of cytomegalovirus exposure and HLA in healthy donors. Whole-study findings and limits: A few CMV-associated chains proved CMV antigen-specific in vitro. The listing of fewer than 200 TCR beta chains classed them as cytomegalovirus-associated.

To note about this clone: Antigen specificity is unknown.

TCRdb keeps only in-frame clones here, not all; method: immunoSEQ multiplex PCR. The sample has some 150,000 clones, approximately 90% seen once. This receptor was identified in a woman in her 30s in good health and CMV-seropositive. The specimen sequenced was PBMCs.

CDR3 region: CASSKGIPGQVKYEQYF. Written as DNA, the CDR3 is TGTGCCAGTAGTAAGGGGATTCCGGGACAGGTAAAATACGAGCAGTACTTC. The gene calls are TRBV19 and TRBJ2-7; 8 nucleotides match TRBD1. Germline trimming cut 4 bases from V and 4 bases from J; bases unmatched to any gene: 15. Germline CDR1 reads LNHDA; CDR2 reads SQIVND (reference sequence). The CDR3 contains 17 residues.